These T cell receptor beta chains were read from a single sample in a study of T cell repertoires in cytomegalovirus infection. TCRdb processed the reads anew with MiXCR; each CDR3 protein has one entry. The profile shows approximately 470,000 distinct CDR3 sequences, roughly 43% of them singletons. These receptors have no identified antigens. Sequences were derived from cultured PBMCs, sampled from culture after CMV antigen stimulation. These receptors all come from a human donor in good health (CMV status not recorded). Some clones in this sample may be carry-over from other donors' samples. The CDR3 runs from the conserved cysteine through the conserved F or W.

j_call v_call cdr3_aa
TRBJ2-3 TRBV4-3 CASSQLGTTNTDTQYF
TRBJ2-1 TRBV6-1 CASRRGREMSYNEQFF
TRBJ2-2 TRBV12-3/TRBV12-4 CASSPAGNTGELFF
TRBJ2-7 TRBV2 CASGQSPFYEQYF
TRBJ2-2 TRBV20-1 CSARSGDSGNTGELFF
TRBJ2-2 TRBV7-8 CASSLEPHTGELFF
TRBJ2-3 TRBV7-2 CASSELGRTDTQYF
TRBJ1-5 TRBV6-5 CASSPRSGEQPQHF
TRBJ2-1 TRBV20-1 CSARANGGGGAITNEQFF
TRBJ1-5 TRBV15 CATSRGQGAGQPQHF
TRBJ2-3 TRBV7-2 CASSLYPGLAGGGPDTQYF
TRBJ2-2 TRBV19 CASSILAGAQFRGSGELFF
TRBJ1-2 TRBV6-1 CASSWNDRTYGYTF
TRBJ2-4 TRBV12-3/TRBV12-4 CASSLVHSSIKNIQYF
TRBJ1-2 TRBV20-1 CSARVGRGEGYTF
TRBJ1-2 TRBV5-4 CASSLGQGPGGYTF
TRBJ2-7 TRBV5-1 CASSFGQPVYEQYF
TRBJ2-6 TRBV18 CASSRELRTSSGANVLTF
TRBJ2-7 TRBV12-3/TRBV12-4 CASSLRLATGYEQYF
TRBJ2-5 TRBV7-6 CATSSGTETQYF
TRBJ2-5 TRBV7-2 CASSLVGTGGEETQYF
TRBJ2-5 TRBV7-2 CASSPGAETQYF
TRBJ1-4 TRBV4-1 CASRLTGAGEKLFF
TRBJ1-1 TRBV29-1 CSGRQGGTEAFF
TRBJ2-7 TRBV4-1 CASSQEIDSYEQYF
TRBJ2-1 TRBV7-2 CASSLAAGGRNPYNEQFF
TRBJ2-2 TRBV28 CASCGEVLDWTGELFF
TRBJ1-5 TRBV12-3/TRBV12-4 CASSSQLFGRNQPQHF
TRBJ2-5 TRBV7-9 CASSGGQAHQETQYF
TRBJ1-4 TRBV4-3 CASSQDAGGGEKLFF
TRBJ2-7 TRBV4-3 CASSQDGGVGEQYF
TRBJ1-4 TRBV2 CASSEQGQGGRKLFF
TRBJ2-6 TRBV20-1 CSAPRGTGSLGANVLTF
TRBJ2-1 TRBV10-1 CASSEKLGHNEQFF
TRBJ1-1 TRBV6-1 CASSEYWKNTEAFF
TRBJ2-7 TRBV7-4 CASSERSSTNEQYF
TRBJ1-4 TRBV7-2 CASSLGAGGAATNEKLFF
TRBJ2-1 TRBV7-2 CASSPARALVF
TRBJ1-4 TRBV7-6 CASSLGTGVYEKLFF
TRBJ2-7 TRBV6-1 CASSPRGANYEQYF
TRBJ2-7 TRBV7-2 CASSLISGTYEQYF
TRBJ2-1 TRBV7-2 CASSPQPGAYNEQFF
TRBJ1-2 TRBV7-2 CASSPRPDRGRKDGYTF
TRBJ2-1 TRBV5-1 CASSLRLGQGRYNEQFF
TRBJ1-1 TRBV6-6 CATQTNRQGAQNTEAFF
TRBJ2-3 TRBV4-2 CASSQEEGGTDTQYF
TRBJ1-4 TRBV7-2 CASSRVGLESEKLFF
TRBJ2-1 TRBV29-1 CSVDRDYAYNEQFF